The subject of this entry is one T cell receptor (beta chain). The data originate from a study of OX40 agonist ivuxolimab in advanced cancers. Sequencing used immunoSEQ multiplex PCR; TCRdb keeps in-frame clones, though not all of them. The sample contains around 67,000 clones, approximately 90% of which appear only once. Sequenced material: CD4+ or CD8+ T cells sorted from blood, taken in a trial of the OX40 agonist ivuxolimab. This receptor was taken from an adult with an advanced solid tumor such as melanoma, head and neck, liver or kidney cancer.

CDR3 DNA: TGCGCCAGCAGCCAAGGGGACAGTCTTATATATGGCTACACCTTC. This sequence encodes CASSQGDSLIYGYTF. The V call is TRBV4-1, the J call TRBJ1-2, with 7 bases that match TRBD1. The length of the CDR3 is 15 residues. CDR1 is MGHRA and CDR2 is YSYEKL in the germline V gene. The V segment lost 1 base and the J segment 5 bases; nucleotides outside the gene matches: 7.